The 14 T cell receptor beta chains presented below share a single source sample, sequenced in a study of CD8 T cells in ankylosing spondylitis. TCRdb called the 5' RACE reads again in MiXCR, with one record for every CDR3 protein. The sample carries around 150,000 distinct CDR3 sequences, approximately 20% recorded once. Sequenced sample: blood, either unsorted or a sorted T cell fraction (not recorded which). Source of these receptors: a male donor with ankylosing spondylitis or in good health (not recorded which).

The rearrangement uses TRBV29-1 and TRBJ2-7, with unresolved D. Trimming pared 7 bases from V and 3 bases from J, leaving 10 bases between. The CDR3 length is 11 residues. The germline CDR1 and CDR2 sequences are SQVTM and ANQGSEA. In nucleotides, the CDR3 is TGCAGCGGGCAGACACTCTACGAGCAGTACTTC. The encoded protein is CSGQTLYEQYF.

This clonotype occurred many times. The chain carries TRBV5-1 and TRBJ2-2; D possibly corresponds to TRBD2 (7 bases). Germline CDR1 SGHRS, CDR2 YFSETQ. Trimming stripped 7 bases from V and 5 bases from J, with 15 bases between. The CDR3 contains 14 residues. The CDR3 here is CASRGAGWTGELFF. In DNA, the CDR3 is TGCGCCAGCCGGGGGGCCGGGTGGACCGGGGAGCTGTTTTTT.

A few counts support this clonotype. The chain links TRBV6-2 or TRBV6-3 to TRBJ1-2; D ambiguous. The CDR3 consists of 14 residues. Trimming removed 5 bases from V and 2 bases from J, with 12 bases in between. Germline CDR1 reads MNHEY; CDR2 reads SVGEGT. The CDR3 sequence is CASSVQPWNYGYTF. The CDR3 nucleotides read TGTGCCAGCAGTGTACAACCTTGGAACTATGGCTACACCTTC.

The CDR3: CASSLLGSSTDTQYF. The CDR3 DNA is TGTGCCAGCAGCTTACTCGGGAGTAGTACAGATACGCAGTATTTT. The V and J genes are TRBV11-2 and TRBJ2-3; maybe TRBD2 (6 bases). Germline V gene data show CDR1 as SGHAT and CDR2 as FQNNGV. Trimming shortened V by 2 bases and J by 3 bases, and 12 bases separated the two germline ends. There are 15 residues in the CDR3.

This clonotype was detected many times. DNA of the CDR3: TGTGCCAGCAGCGTAGGCGGGACTACCTACAATGAGCAGTTCTTC. Translation gives CASSVGGTTYNEQFF. The chain has TRBV9 and TRBJ2-1, with 7 positions matching TRBD2. Germline values: CDR1 SGDLS, CDR2 YYNGEE. The CDR3 runs 15 residues. V was pared by 0 bases and J by 2 bases, with 2 bases of the junction left unmatched.

This clonotype was counted a few times. Relative to the germline gene, one junction end is altered; a read error may explain this. The V call is TRBV5-1, the J call TRBJ2-1; possibly TRBD2 for D (6 bases). The germline gives CDR1 SGHRS, CDR2 YFSETQ. The CDR3 spans 14 residues. Here the CDR3 reads CASSYRDSHNEQFF. The CDR3 DNA sequence: TGCGCCAGCAGCTACCGGGACTCCCACAATGAGCAGTTCTTC.

This clonotype was counted many times. This rearrangement joins TRBV10-3 to TRBJ1-6; no firm D call. This CDR3 has 13 residues. In germline, CDR1 is ENHRY, CDR2 SYGVKD. Trimming took off 3 bases at V and 6 bases at J, with 6 bases between the two ends. The CDR3 DNA follows: TGTGCCATCAGTGAAAGGACTAATTCACCCCTCCACTTT. Its protein product is CAISERTNSPLHF.

This clonotype has at least ten counts. V usage is TRBV5-1 and J usage is TRBJ2-1, with D tentatively TRBD1 (6 bases). This CDR3 comprises 14 residues. V dropped 6 bases and J dropped 7 bases, with 17 bases sitting between them. Germline V lookup: CDR1 SGHRS, CDR2 YFSETQ. The chain's CDR3 is CASTSGTRRNEQFF. The CDR3 nucleotides are TGCGCCAGCACCTCCGGGACAAGGAGGAATGAGCAGTTCTTC.

About this clonotype itself: It may be a read error: a sequence one base away is much more abundant. The genes are TRBV20-1 and TRBJ2-1; 8 bases fit TRBD2. Germline CDR1 DFQATT, CDR2 SNEGSKA (reference sequence). CDR3 length equals 14 residues. The CDR3 nucleotides read TGCAATGCTCCGACTAGCGCAACATACAATGAGCAGTTCTTC. Encoded protein: CNAPTSATYNEQFF.

Many counts were recorded for this clonotype. This chain joins TRBV6-1 and TRBJ2-7; 11 positions match TRBD2. This CDR3 comprises 14 residues. After removal of 6 bases from V and 0 bases from J, the junction contained 1 base not matched to a gene. The V gene's germline CDR1 is MNHNS and CDR2 SASEGT. The CDR3: CASRGLAVSYEQYF. The CDR3 bases are TGTGCCAGCAGGGGACTAGCGGTCTCCTACGAGCAGTACTTC.

The gene calls are TRBV7-6 and TRBJ2-1, with 8 positions matching TRBD1. The CDR3 loop spans 17 amino acids. Losses at the gene ends were 1 base for V and 5 bases for J; bases not matched to a gene: 10. Germline CDR1 SGHVS, CDR2 FNYEAQ. The CDR3 is CASSLGGSRGRNNEQFF. The CDR3 DNA is TGTGCCAGCAGCTTAGGGGGGTCCAGGGGGCGAAACAATGAGCAGTTCTTC.

The rearrangement links TRBV3-1 to TRBJ2-5; no clear D gene. This CDR3 spans 14 amino acids. Germline V gene data show CDR1 as LGHDT and CDR2 as YNNKEL (reference sequence). Between the trimmed V and J ends, which lost 0 bases and 2 bases, there was a span of 7 bases. The CDR3 coding sequence is TGTGCCAGCAGCCAAGAGGCCGGACAAGAGACCCAGTACTTC. Protein: CASSQEAGQETQYF.

This clonotype has a count of ten or more. V usage is TRBV5-1 and J usage is TRBJ2-2; 14 bases align to TRBD2. Unmatched junction bases numbered 3, after V lost 3 bases and J lost 5 bases. This CDR3 comprises 16 residues. The germline CDR1 and CDR2 sequences are SGHRS and YFSETQ. The chain's CDR3 is CASSSTSGRGTGELFF. The CDR3, as DNA: TGCGCCAGCAGCTCGACTAGCGGGAGGGGAACCGGGGAGCTGTTTTTT.

This clonotype appeared a few times. The DNA for the CDR3 is TGTGCCAGCAGTTCCCTACGGGTGTCCACCTACGAGCAGTACTTC. Its translation is CASSSLRVSTYEQYF. The chain has TRBV6-6 and TRBJ2-7; D remains unclear. V lost 4 bases and J lost 2, with 15 bases in between. CDR1 is MNHNY, CDR2 SVGAGI, per germline (reference sequence). This CDR3 has 15 residues.